This TCR beta chain was sequenced in a study of control samples from healthy donors and cancer patients. The CDR3 covers 15 residues. Germline V gene lookup returns CDR1 SGHRS and CDR2 YFSETQ. V lost 5 bases to trimming and J lost 1 base, with 13 bases between them. The protocol was immunoSEQ multiplex PCR, while the TCRdb copy is restricted to in-frame clones and leaves out a portion. The sample lists approximately 150,000 clones, approximately 89% occurring once. Sequencing was performed on PBMCs. The TCR originated in a man aged 50-59 years with head and neck cancer. The chain employs TRBV5-1 and TRBJ2-1; D possibly matches TRBD1 or TRBD2 (5 bases each). CDR3 sequence reads: CASRGWGSSYNEQFF. CDR3 coding DNA: TGCGCCAGCAGGGGTTGGGGGAGTTCCTACAATGAGCAGTTCTTC.